This note documents a single T cell receptor (beta chain) sequence. Its antigen remains undetermined. The record has no base qualities; no much larger clone is one base away. This CDR3 is also generated by other DNA sequences in the sample. This specimen comes from a study of blood T cell repertoires in COVID-19 (TCRdb year 2020). For the study in its entirety: Samples covering the acute and convalescent phases of COVID-19 were provided by collaborators in the United States, Italy and Spain. The prospective study material was composed of cDNA or gDNA derived from T cells, B-cell-depleted T cells, or PBMCs. Subjects who had been exposed to COVID-19, were actively infected with it, or had recovered from it provided the deeply sampled blood TCRbeta repertoires that made up the dataset. A freely available public database, intended as a resource for researchers studying the immune response to SARS-CoV-2, is where the repertoires were released. The samples were drawn from the first 160 participants of the ongoing ImmuneRACE study and from roughly 1,300 subjects provided by 6 global collaborators. Nearly every sample came with metadata listing a de-identified subject ID, COVID-19 status, age in years and sex. Where available, HLA class I and class II types were obtained from metadata supplied by the sample provider rather than from assay-based typing. General conclusions and limits of the study: Clinical and demographic metadata were provided uncurated, with the amount varying by source and participant.

The collaborating institutions used their own protocols to collect whole blood in K2EDTA tubes. For TCRbeta analysis, collaborators shipped samples as frozen whole blood, isolated PBMCs, or DNA extracted from either of those sample types. The junction shows trimming of 0 bases on V and 8 bases on J, and the gene matches do not reach 1 base of it. According to the germline V gene, CDR1 reads SGDLS and CDR2 reads YYNGEE. There are 15 amino acids in the CDR3, from cysteine to phenylalanine inclusive. Kept here is only the CDR3 DNA, which spans 45 bases and is read in frame from base 1. TCRbeta CDR3 regions were amplified from genomic DNA by means of the immunoSEQ Assay, a bias-controlled multiplex PCR. The authors processed their data as follows. The number of nucleated cells in each sample was estimated from the amplification of reference gene primers within the assay. To quantify the absolute abundance of each unique TCRbeta CDR3 rearrangement, sequence reads were collapsed and filtered. For each sample, productive Simpson clonality was calculated as the square root of Simpson's diversity index over productive rearrangements. TCRdb retrieved this table from immuneACCESS and kept in-frame rearrangements only. Not all clones are present; in checked studies, unresolved V genes account for under half, and no reason is known for the remainder. V, J and clone size are those of that table, while D and trimming were read from the DNA. The sample table shows about 260,000 clones, and approximately 84% are seen once. The ten largest clones capture around 2% of the sample.

The receptor was derived from a woman of 80 years or more with acute or convalescent COVID-19. The sample consisted of peripheral blood. The sequence joins TRBV9 to TRBJ1-6; 11 nucleotides in the junction match TRBD1. CDR3 sequence: CASSVGGQGDSPLHF. The DNA sequence is given as TGTGCCAGCAGCGTAGGGGGACAGGGGGATTCACCCCTCCACTTT.